The clone carrying this T cell receptor (beta chain) was seen ten or more times. This sample is part of a study of prognosis after radiotherapy for stage I lung cancer. Study at large: The study recorded squamous cell carcinoma in over five patients and adenocarcinoma in about twelve.

Amplification of TCR beta CDR3 from genomic DNA used two-round multiplex PCR. It was primers specific to each TRBV and TRBJ gene that first-round PCR used. One entry per CDR3 protein results from TCRdb running MiXCR on the multiplex PCR reads. Of over 11,000 distinct CDR3 sequences in the sample, 30% were seen once. Two separate time points each saw a draw of 5 to 6.5 milliliters of peripheral blood. V was shortened by 2 bases and J by 4 bases, with 24 bases between the two germline ends. CDR3 length equals 18 residues. Sequences were derived from PBMCs, sampled before or after stereotactic body radiation therapy (not recorded which). The sequence came from a donor aged 50 or older with non-small cell lung cancer. The chain joins TRBV5-7 to TRBJ1-2; D is possibly TRBD1 (5 bases). TRBV5-7 is an ORF, and what it does is uncertain. CDR3 amino acids: CASSFPGLTGPCGYGYTF. The CDR3 coding sequence is TGTGCCAGCAGCTTTCCGGGGCTGACCGGGCCCTGTGGCTATGGCTACACCTTC.